Sequencing of this T cell receptor beta chain was carried out in a study of control samples from healthy donors and cancer patients. Between the trimmed V and J ends, which lost 5 bases and 2 bases, there was a span of 18 bases. CDR3 length: 16 residues. Germline-derived CDR1 and CDR2 are SGHTA and FQGNSA. Some clones are missing from TCRdb's copy, which holds only in-frame ones; the method was immunoSEQ multiplex PCR. The sample comprises 150,000 to 200,000 clones, roughly 94% of which are singletons, and 1.3% to 1.5% rests with the top ten. Material: blood. This TCR was recovered from a woman aged 18 to 35 in good health. The rearrangement links TRBV7-2 to TRBJ1-2; D gene unclear. For the CDR3, the DNA is TGTGCCAGCAGCCCCTTTCGTCGGGGTTCGAACTATGGCTACACCTTC. This codes for CASSPFRRGSNYGYTF.